This entry lists 5 T cell receptor beta chains sequenced from one sample in a study of cytomegalovirus exposure and HLA in healthy donors. The PCR made use of 60 Vbeta and 13 Jbeta primers. Method: immunoSEQ multiplex PCR; TCRdb's copy keeps in-frame clones and lacks some. Among about 180,000 clones listed, roughly four fifths were seen once. The material sequenced was PBMCs. The receptors here all came from a woman aged 18-29 years in good health and CMV-seropositive.

CDR3 sequence (DNA): TGTGCCAGCAGCCCAGACAGGCGTCTGAACACTGAAGCTTTCTTT. As protein: CASSPDRRLNTEAFF. This chain connects TRBV7-8 to TRBJ1-1; TRBD1 is a possible D gene (6 bases). The CDR3 runs 15 residues. Germline loops: CDR1 SGHVS, CDR2 FQNEAQ. V was cut by 5 bases and J by 0 bases, with 13 bases left in between.

This clone was seen just once. The CDR3 is CASSPSGGTQPYGYTF. CDR3 nucleotides: TGTGCCAGCAGCCCCTCAGGTGGAACCCAACCCTATGGCTACACCTTC. The rearrangement uses TRBV11-2 and TRBJ1-2; D unresolved. Trimming removed 5 bases at V and 4 bases at J, with 20 bases between. The CDR3 sequence is 16 residues long. CDR1 and CDR2 (germline): SGHAT, FQNNGV.

V is TRBV19 and J is TRBJ2-7, with 9 bases lining up with TRBD1. The V gene's germline CDR1 is LNHDA and CDR2 SQIVND (reference sequence). CDR3 length: 13 residues. Trimming at V came to 6 bases and at J to 4 bases, leaving 4 bases not matched to a gene. CDR3 sequence reads: CASSRDRGYEQYF. Here the CDR3 DNA reads TGTGCCAGTAGCCGTGACAGGGGGTACGAGCAGTACTTC.

The chain uses TRBV19 and TRBJ2-7, with TRBD1 identical over 11 bases. The CDR3 loop spans 16 amino acids. V gave up 5 bases and J gave up 1 base; unmatched junction bases: 7. Germline lookup yields CDR1 LNHDA and CDR2 SQIVND (reference sequence). DNA of the CDR3: TGTGCCAGTAGTCGGACAGGGGGCGTTAGGTCCTACGAGCAGTACTTC. Translated: CASSRTGGVRSYEQYF. The full variable domain, its missing parts supplied by reference TRBV19 and TRBJ2-7, is DGGITQSPKYLFRKEGQNVTLSCEQNLNHDAMYWYRQDPGQGLRLIYYSQIVNDFQKGDIAEGYSVSREKKESFPLTVTSAQKNPTAFYLCASSRTGGVRSYEQYFGPGTRLTVT.

V usage is TRBV7-9 and J usage is TRBJ1-3, with TRBD1 matching over 7 bases. V shed 5 bases, J shed 1 base, and the junction held 2 bases outside the gene matches. This CDR3 has 14 residues. Germline V gene sequence: CDR1 SEHNR, CDR2 FQNEAQ (reference sequence). Here the CDR3 DNA reads TGTGCCAGCAGCCTACAGGGGTCTGGAAACACCATATATTTT. Protein sequence: CASSLQGSGNTIYF.